The TCR beta chain under discussion was sequenced for a study of T cell repertoires in cytomegalovirus infection (dated by TCRdb to between 2018 and 2020). General notes on the study: Donor HLA type was relevant to the analysis, as public TCR beta signatures indicated carriage of CMV infection together with the matching HLA type. General conclusions and limits of the study: The ex vivo response was dominated by HLA-C-restricted CMV-specific TCR beta clonotypes, which also provided the single most frequent clonotype in two of eight donors. In both this cohort and an independent approximately 370-donor cohort, the cumulative frequency of public TCR beta family members distinguished carriers of CMV infection plus the relevant HLA type.

This clonotype was counted only a few times. Its antigen remains unidentified. The record has no base qualities; no much larger clone is one base away. TCRdb names Illumina HiSeq 1500 as the instrument used. TCRdb's own reprocessing of the public reads used fastp at Q25 and MiXCR and kept productive beta chains. Under each unique CDR3 protein, matching rows form one entry showing the most common genes and DNA. In all, the sample holds under 850,000 distinct CDR3 sequences, and 35% to 45% of those were seen once. The top ten clones comprise 2.8% of the sample. V is cut by 4 bases and J by 4 bases, and the space between the germline ends is 20 bases. Reading from cysteine to phenylalanine, the CDR3 counts 16 amino acids. Only the CDR3 portion is preserved as DNA: 48 bases, with reading frame beginning at the first base. CDR1 SGHAT and CDR2 FQNNGV were looked up in the germline V gene.

The chain links TRBV11-2 with TRBJ2-7; TRBD1 is possibly the D segment (6 matching bases). The sequenced material came from PBMCs. The clonotype comes from a human donor in good health (CMV status not recorded). Some clones in this sample may be carry-over from other donors' samples. Here the CDR3 is given as CASSSRGGVQRYEQYF. The bases are TGTGCCAGCAGCTCCCGTGGGGGCGTGCAGCGATACGAGCAGTACTTC.